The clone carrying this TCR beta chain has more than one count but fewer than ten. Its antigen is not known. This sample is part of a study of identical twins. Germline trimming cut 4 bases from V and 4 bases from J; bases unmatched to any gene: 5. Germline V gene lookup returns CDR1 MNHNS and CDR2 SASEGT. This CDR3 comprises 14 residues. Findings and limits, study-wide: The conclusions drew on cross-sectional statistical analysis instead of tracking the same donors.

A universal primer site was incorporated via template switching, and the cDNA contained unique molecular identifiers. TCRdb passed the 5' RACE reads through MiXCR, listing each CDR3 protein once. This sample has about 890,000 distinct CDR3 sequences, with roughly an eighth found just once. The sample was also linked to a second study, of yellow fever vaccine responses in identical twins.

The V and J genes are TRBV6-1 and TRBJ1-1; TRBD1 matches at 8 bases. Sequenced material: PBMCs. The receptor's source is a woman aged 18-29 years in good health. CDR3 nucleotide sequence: TGTGCCAGCAGTGCCGACAGGGGATCCACTGAAGCTTTCTTT. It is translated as CASSADRGSTEAFF.